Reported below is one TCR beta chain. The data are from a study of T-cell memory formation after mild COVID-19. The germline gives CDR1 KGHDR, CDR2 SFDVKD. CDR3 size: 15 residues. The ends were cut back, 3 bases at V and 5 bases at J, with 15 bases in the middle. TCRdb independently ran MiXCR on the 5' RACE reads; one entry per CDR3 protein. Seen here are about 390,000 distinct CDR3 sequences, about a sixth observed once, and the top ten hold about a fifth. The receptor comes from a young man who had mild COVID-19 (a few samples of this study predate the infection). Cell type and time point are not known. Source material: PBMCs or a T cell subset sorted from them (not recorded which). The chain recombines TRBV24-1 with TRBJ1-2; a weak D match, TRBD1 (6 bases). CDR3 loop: CATSDTTGSEYGYTF. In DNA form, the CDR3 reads TGTGCCACCAGTGATACCACAGGGTCTGAGTATGGCTACACCTTC.